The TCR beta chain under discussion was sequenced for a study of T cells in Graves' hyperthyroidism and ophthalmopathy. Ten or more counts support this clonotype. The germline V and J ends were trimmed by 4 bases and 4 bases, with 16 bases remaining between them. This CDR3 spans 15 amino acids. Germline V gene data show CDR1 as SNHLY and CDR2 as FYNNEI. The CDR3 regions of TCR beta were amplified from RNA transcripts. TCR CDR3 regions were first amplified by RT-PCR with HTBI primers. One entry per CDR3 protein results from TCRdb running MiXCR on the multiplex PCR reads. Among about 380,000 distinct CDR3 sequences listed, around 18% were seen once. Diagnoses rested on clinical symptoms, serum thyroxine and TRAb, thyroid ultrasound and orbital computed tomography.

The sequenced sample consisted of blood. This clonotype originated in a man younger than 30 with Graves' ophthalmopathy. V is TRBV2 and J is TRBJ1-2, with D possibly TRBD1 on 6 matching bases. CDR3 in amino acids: CASSAQRGYGYGYTF. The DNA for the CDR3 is TGTGCCAGCAGTGCGCAAAGGGGGTACGGCTATGGCTACACCTTC.